The rows below give T cell receptor beta chains drawn from one sample of a study of T-cell memory formation after mild COVID-19. TCRdb independently ran MiXCR on the 5' RACE reads; one entry per CDR3 protein. The sample shows under 650,000 distinct CDR3 sequences, approximately 18% of them seen only once. The sample consisted of PBMCs or a T cell subset sorted from them (not recorded which). Every receptor here comes from an adult woman who had mild COVID-19 (a few samples of this study predate the infection). Cell type and time point are not known. The CDR3 runs from the conserved cysteine through the conserved F or W. The D gene is left open where the match is weak. A row's size may be missing; if present it is once, few, many or a size class.

D gene	V gene	J gene	clone size	CDR3 protein	CDR3 DNA
TRBD2	TRBV7-9	TRBJ2-7	-	CASSRQREAYEQYF	TGTGCCAGCAGCCGCCAGCGGGAGGCCTACGAGCAGTACTTC
TRBD2	TRBV6-6	TRBJ2-6	few	CASSSPVAGVSGANVLTF	TGTGCCAGCAGTTCCCCGGTAGCGGGAGTGTCTGGGGCCAACGTCCTGACTTTC
-	TRBV12-3/TRBV12-4	TRBJ2-5	-	CASTPTEPQETQYF	TGTGCCAGCACCCCGACAGAGCCCCAAGAGACCCAGTACTTC
TRBD2	TRBV12-3/TRBV12-4	TRBJ2-5	few	CASSLSASGGSETQYF	TGTGCCAGCAGTTTATCTGCTAGCGGAGGGTCGGAGACCCAGTACTTC
-	TRBV12-3/TRBV12-4	TRBJ2-3	few	CASLLSTDTQYF	TGTGCCAGCCTACTTAGCACAGATACGCAGTATTTT
-	TRBV2	TRBJ2-3	few	CASSFSGLINTDTQYF	TGTGCCAGCAGTTTTTCGGGACTCATAAACACAGATACGCAGTATTTT
TRBD2	TRBV6-6	TRBJ2-7	-	CASSSGNLGEQYF	TGTGCCAGCAGTAGCGGGAACCTCGGCGAGCAGTACTTC
-	TRBV24-1	TRBJ2-7	-	CATSPGGTVYEQYF	TGTGCCACCAGTCCTGGAGGGACCGTCTACGAGCAGTACTTC
-	TRBV7-2	TRBJ1-1	few	CASSLRRVTNTEAFF	TGTGCCAGCAGCTTAAGGAGGGTGACGAACACTGAAGCTTTCTTT
-	TRBV5-5	TRBJ2-3	few	CASRPAGRGGTDTQYF	TGTGCCAGCAGACCGGCGGGGCGGGGAGGCACAGATACGCAGTATTTT
-	TRBV4-3	TRBJ2-2	few	CASSQDLGQGVTGELFF	TGCGCCAGCAGCCAAGATCTAGGGCAGGGTGTGACAGGAGAGCTGTTTTTT
-	TRBV4-1	TRBJ1-1	-	CASSQLAVPEAFF	TGCGCCAGCAGCCAGCTGGCCGTGCCCGAGGCTTTCTTT
-	TRBV18	TRBJ2-7	-	CASSPSGLQLDYEQYF	TGTGCCAGCTCACCATCGGGACTTCAGTTGGACTACGAGCAGTACTTC
-	TRBV11-1	TRBJ2-1	few	CASSLNEWGDEQFF	TGTGCCAGCAGCTTAAATGAGTGGGGCGATGAGCAGTTCTTC
-	TRBV20-1	TRBJ2-5	-	CSSLPNVGPQETQYF	TGCAGTTCTCTCCCTAACGTGGGTCCTCAAGAGACCCAGTACTTC
-	TRBV4-1	TRBJ2-2	-	CASSQAQGLFGELFF	TGCGCCAGCAGCCAAGCCCAGGGACTTTTCGGGGAGCTGTTTTTT
-	TRBV2	TRBJ2-1	few	CASSVGQNEQFF	TGTGCCAGCAGTGTTGGGCAAAATGAGCAGTTCTTC
-	TRBV7-7	TRBJ2-7	-	CASSLQLTSAIYEQYF	TGTGCTAGCAGCCTTCAATTAACGAGCGCCATCTACGAGCAGTACTTC
-	TRBV24-1	TRBJ2-1	few	CATSDLRRDNEQFF	TGTGCCACCAGTGATCTTCGGAGAGACAATGAGCAGTTCTTC
-	TRBV4-1	TRBJ1-4	-	CASSQIERVTGEKLFF	TGCGCCAGCAGCCAGATTGAGAGGGTTACGGGTGAAAAACTGTTTTTT
TRBD2	TRBV9	TRBJ2-1	-	CASSVVGRGGYGEQFF	TGTGCCAGCAGCGTAGTGGGACGGGGGGGCTATGGTGAGCAGTTCTTC
-	TRBV12-3/TRBV12-4	TRBJ1-1	few	CASRLGALNTEAFF	TGTGCCAGCAGGTTAGGGGCCCTGAACACTGAAGCTTTCTTT
-	TRBV27	TRBJ2-7	few	CASSWDRRNEQYF	TGTGCCAGCAGTTGGGACCGGAGGAACGAGCAGTACTTC
-	TRBV29-1	TRBJ2-7	-	CSVEDQVYEQYF	TGCAGCGTTGAAGATCAAGTTTACGAGCAGTACTTC
TRBD1	TRBV20-1	TRBJ1-1	few	CSATGGGTAEAFF	TGCAGTGCCACAGGGGGAGGCACAGCTGAAGCTTTCTTT
-	TRBV7-6	TRBJ1-5	few	CASSLGDGSNQPQHF	TGTGCCAGCAGCTTGGGGGACGGTAGCAATCAGCCCCAGCATTTT
-	TRBV7-9	TRBJ2-7	-	CASGLGQGGYEQYF	TGTGCCAGCGGATTAGGGCAGGGAGGCTACGAGCAGTACTTC
-	TRBV7-8	TRBJ1-6	-	CASSLAGRGNSPLHF	TGTGCCAGCAGCTTAGCTGGCAGGGGTAATTCACCCCTCCACTTT
TRBD1	TRBV12-3/TRBV12-4	TRBJ2-1	-	CASSLRTGGRNEQFF	TGTGCCAGCAGTCTCCGGACAGGGGGTAGGAATGAGCAGTTCTTC
-	TRBV29-1	TRBJ2-5	-	CSVATDASETQYF	TGCAGCGTTGCCACGGATGCCTCGGAGACCCAGTACTTC
TRBD2	TRBV6-2/TRBV6-3	TRBJ2-7	-	CASSPGSGSDYEQYF	TGTGCCAGCAGCCCAGGTAGCGGGAGTGACTACGAGCAGTACTTC
TRBD1	TRBV7-2	TRBJ2-7	-	CASTRDRGYEQYF	TGTGCCAGCACCCGGGACAGGGGCTATGAGCAGTACTTC
-	TRBV3-1	TRBJ2-3	few	CASSRTGRSTDTQYF	TGTGCCAGCAGTCGTACGGGGAGAAGCACAGATACGCAGTATTTT
-	TRBV11-2	TRBJ2-1	few	CASSLVPLTGDEQFF	TGTGCCAGCAGCTTAGTGCCACTGACGGGGGATGAGCAGTTCTTC
TRBD2	TRBV12-3/TRBV12-4	TRBJ2-2	few	CASRPSWGGLAGVDTGELFF	TGTGCCAGCAGACCCAGCTGGGGGGGACTAGCGGGAGTAGACACCGGGGAGCTGTTTTTT
-	TRBV5-1	TRBJ1-2	-	CASSSAQGVGYGYTF	TGCGCCAGCAGCTCCGCCCAGGGAGTAGGGTATGGCTACACCTTC
TRBD1	TRBV12-3/TRBV12-4	TRBJ2-7	few	CASSLAGGQAYEQYF	TGTGCCAGCAGTTTAGCGGGGGGACAGGCTTACGAGCAGTACTTC
TRBD2	TRBV3-1	TRBJ2-1	-	CASSQELLAGVDYNEQFF	TGTGCCAGCAGCCAAGAACTCCTAGCGGGAGTAGACTACAATGAGCAGTTCTTC
TRBD2	TRBV28	TRBJ2-1	few	CASREGGRYSNEQFF	TGTGCCAGCAGGGAAGGCGGGAGATATTCCAATGAGCAGTTCTTC
-	TRBV20-1	TRBJ2-7	-	CSASRGGKYEQYF	TGCAGTGCTAGTAGGGGCGGGAAGTACGAGCAGTACTTC
-	TRBV18	TRBJ1-2	few	CASSPMEEGYTF	TGTGCCAGCTCACCCATGGAGGAGGGCTACACCTTC
TRBD1	TRBV10-3	TRBJ1-1	many	CAISESTGTGGAFF	TGTGCCATCAGTGAGTCAACAGGAACAGGGGGGGCTTTCTTT
-	TRBV4-3	TRBJ2-4	few	CASSPGWDIQYF	TGCGCCAGCAGTCCCGGATGGGACATTCAGTACTTC
-	TRBV7-2	TRBJ1-3	-	CASSLVGVFFSGNTIYF	TGTGCCAGCAGCTTAGTAGGGGTCTTCTTCTCTGGAAACACCATATATTTT
TRBD1	TRBV12-3/TRBV12-4	TRBJ2-1	few	CASSPRTGGLDEQFF	TGTGCCAGCAGTCCGCGGACAGGGGGCTTGGATGAGCAGTTCTTC
-	TRBV6-4	TRBJ2-1	-	CASSDSETSSEQFF	TGTGCCAGCAGTGACTCGGAGACTAGTTCTGAGCAGTTCTTC
-	TRBV12-3/TRBV12-4	TRBJ1-1	-	CASRKALNTEAFF	TGTGCCAGCAGAAAGGCACTGAACACTGAAGCTTTCTTT
-	TRBV4-2	TRBJ1-2	few	CASSQDTGWRGYTF	TGTGCCAGCAGCCAAGATACAGGATGGCGGGGCTACACCTTC
-	TRBV5-6	TRBJ2-2	few	CASSLFRHTGELFF	TGTGCCAGCAGCTTGTTCAGGCACACCGGGGAGCTGTTTTTT
TRBD2	TRBV29-1	TRBJ2-1	few	CSGGLVTYNEQFF	TGCAGCGGAGGACTAGTTACCTACAATGAGCAGTTCTTC
-	TRBV20-1	TRBJ1-2	-	CSARATPSVALVGYGYTF	TGCAGTGCTAGAGCTACCCCCTCGGTGGCGTTGGTAGGCTATGGCTACACCTTC
-	TRBV6-2/TRBV6-3	TRBJ1-2	few	CASSYVRAPGYTF	TGTGCCAGCAGTTACGTCCGTGCTCCTGGCTACACCTTC
TRBD1	TRBV25-1	TRBJ2-7	few	CASSGQGQGAHEQYF	TGTGCCAGCAGTGGCCAGGGACAGGGGGCCCACGAGCAGTACTTC
-	TRBV3-1	TRBJ1-5	few	CASSQGSGHQPQHF	TGTGCCAGCAGCCAAGGATCGGGACATCAGCCCCAGCATTTT